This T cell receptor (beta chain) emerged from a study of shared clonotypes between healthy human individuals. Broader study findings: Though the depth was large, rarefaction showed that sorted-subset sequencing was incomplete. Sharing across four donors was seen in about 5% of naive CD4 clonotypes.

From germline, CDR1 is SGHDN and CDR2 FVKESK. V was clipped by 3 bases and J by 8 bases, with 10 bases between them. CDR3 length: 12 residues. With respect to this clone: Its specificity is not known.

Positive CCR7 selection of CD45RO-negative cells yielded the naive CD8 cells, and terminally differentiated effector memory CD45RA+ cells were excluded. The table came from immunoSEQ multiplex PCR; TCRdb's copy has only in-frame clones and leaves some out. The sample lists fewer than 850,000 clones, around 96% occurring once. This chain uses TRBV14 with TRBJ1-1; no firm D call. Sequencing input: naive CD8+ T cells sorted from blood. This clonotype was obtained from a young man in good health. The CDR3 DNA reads TGTGCCAGCAGCCATCTAGGGAGAGAAGCTTTCTTT. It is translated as CASSHLGREAFF. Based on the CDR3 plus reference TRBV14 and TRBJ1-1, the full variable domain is EAGVTQFPSHSVIEKGQTVTLRCDPISGHDNLYWYRRVMGKEIKFLLHFVKESKQDESGMPNNRFLAERTGGTYSTLKVQPAELEDSGVYFCASSHLGREAFFGQGTRLTVV.